The 5 T cell receptor beta chains below were found in one sample sequenced in a study of neurological immune-mediated disorders. One entry per CDR3 protein results from TCRdb running MiXCR on the 5' RACE reads. The sample has some 87,000 distinct CDR3 sequences, around 14% seen once; the top ten hold around 5%. Sample time point: longitudinal time-point 2. The sample consisted of PBMCs. Every receptor here comes from a female donor with HTLV-1-associated myelopathy (HAM/TSP).

In the case of this clonotype: Being one base from a much bigger clone, this may be a read error. The chain has TRBV10-3 and TRBJ1-3; no clear D. The CDR3 runs to 12 residues. V was trimmed by 7 bases and J by 4 bases, leaving 8 bases between them. The germline gives CDR1 ENHRY, CDR2 SYGVKD. As DNA, the CDR3 is TGTGCCATCAACGACATAGGAAACACCATATATTTT. Residues: CAINDIGNTIYF.

This clonotype was recorded at least ten times. The V and J genes are TRBV5-1 and TRBJ2-1, with D hard to call. Germline CDR1 and CDR2: SGHRS and YFSETQ. The CDR3 sequence is 14 residues long. The V end lost 0 bases, the J end lost 6 bases, and 10 bases lay between the germline ends. This CDR3 reads CASSLVVGSNEQFF. The CDR3 DNA reads TGCGCCAGCAGCTTGGTGGTGGGATCCAATGAGCAGTTCTTC.

This clonotype came up many times. The V call is TRBV25-1, the J call TRBJ2-3; D unresolved. CDR1 MGHDK and CDR2 SYGVNS come from the germline V gene. CDR3 size: 14 residues. The germline V and J ends were trimmed by 4 bases and 4 bases, with 12 bases remaining between them. Written as DNA, the CDR3 is TGTGCCAGCAGTGGAACAGCCGAGGCAGATACGCAGTATTTT. Its translation is CASSGTAEADTQYF.

In its sample, this clonotype was seen a few times. This chain connects TRBV5-1 to TRBJ2-5; D may be TRBD1 or TRBD2 (5 bases each). Trimming removed 4 bases from V and 5 bases from J, with 18 bases in between. Germline CDR1 and CDR2: SGHRS and YFSETQ. CDR3 size: 15 residues. The CDR3 is CASSITGTLRETQYF. In DNA, the CDR3 is TGCGCCAGCAGCATCACCGGGACCCTACGGGAGACCCAGTACTTC. Full variable domain (missing parts from reference TRBV5-1 and TRBJ2-5): KAGVTQTPRYLIKTRGQQVTLSCSPISGHRSVSWYQQTPGQGLQFLFEYFSETQRNKGNFPGRFSGRQFSNSRSEMNVSTLELGDSALYLCASSITGTLRETQYFGPGTRLLVL.

This clonotype was counted at least ten times. The V call is TRBV28, the J call TRBJ2-7; 8 bases are a match to TRBD1. The CDR3 extends over 13 amino acids. The ends lost 0 bases at V and 12 bases at J; junction bases unmatched: 7. In germline, CDR1 is MDHEN, CDR2 SYDVKM. This CDR3 reads CASSLWDRESPYF. The DNA of the CDR3 is TGTGCCAGCAGTTTATGGGACAGGGAGTCGCCGTACTTC.